This entry is about one TCR beta chain. Its target is not known. This sample stems from a study of cytomegalovirus exposure and HLA in healthy donors. About the study: A prior study identified 117 million unique TCR beta sequences from 200 million or so T cells.

This CDR3 has 19 residues. The germline V gene encodes CDR1 SGDLS and CDR2 YYNGEE. The J segment lost 5 bases and the V segment lost 4 bases, leaving 18 bases of the junction unmatched. Study-level points and caveats: Earlier analysis yielded a pattern in which most TCR beta V segments were productive about 90% or about 30% of the time. Researchers catalogued approximately 160 TCR beta chains as cytomegalovirus-associated.

PCR used 60 Vbeta primers and 13 Jbeta primers. The table came from immunoSEQ multiplex PCR; TCRdb's copy has only in-frame clones and leaves some out. This repertoire shows 250,000 to 300,000 clones, 80% to 90% found once; its top ten account for 2%. The rearrangement links TRBV9 to TRBJ2-1; the match to TRBD2 covers 10 bases. Material: PBMCs. This receptor was identified in a woman aged 40 to 49 in good health and CMV-seropositive. The CDR3 DNA reads TGTGCCAGCAGCCCCCGGATAGCGGGAGGAGGGGGGGCTCACAATGAGCAGTTCTTC. This translates into CASSPRIAGGGGAHNEQFF.